The sequence of this T cell receptor beta chain was determined in a study of blood T cells in healthy people across ages (dated by TCRdb to between 2015 and 2017). Describing the broader study: In model experiments, template switching captured roughly one uniquely barcoded TCR beta cDNA molecule for every two T cells. Age-related changes in TCR beta repertoire diversity were measured in the study by deep sequencing normalized with unique cDNA molecular identifiers. The donors were split into four age groups: young (average 16 years), middle-aged (roughly 39), aged (roughly 60) and long-lived (roughly 86). Donors of different ages were randomly distributed across sequencing lanes to avoid experimental bias. Using the same blood draw, the study looked at two additional independent replicas of 1 million unique cDNA reads for two donors, one aged 18 to 30 and the other aged 80 or older. General findings and caveats noted by the study authors: There was a strong correlation between observed TCR beta diversity and the percentage of naive T cells measured by flow cytometry. Observed TCR beta diversity per million T cells fell roughly linearly with age, and a significant reduction was already apparent by age around 40. Because profiling used bulk unsorted PBMCs, naive and antigen-experienced compartments could not be compared conclusively. Compared with the aged group, the long-lived group had more naive CD4+ T cells, fewer expanded clones and increased TCR diversity, suggesting age selection. Donor CMV infection status was unknown, potentially confounding age-related changes in expanded clonotypes. Estimates of total diversity based on one million sequenced T cells were regarded as lower bounds and as underestimates.

Regarding this clonotype: Its antigen is still unknown. No much larger clone exists at a distance of one base, and base qualities are not known.

Donors were under 40 systemically healthy Caucasian individuals from Russia aged roughly 6 to 90 years. Ten milliliters of peripheral blood were drawn from each donor into EDTA-treated Vacutainer tubes. PBMCs were isolated by Ficoll-Paque density-gradient centrifugation, with at least 6.5 million obtained per sample. Total RNA, at least 6 micrograms per sample, was extracted from PBMCs with Trizol reagent. For every donor, an aliquot of PBMCs went through flow cytometry to measure the percentages of naive CD45RAhigh/CD27high T cells. Library generation was performed with 5' RACE. Sequencing was carried out with an Illumina HiSeq 2500. A second PCR of roughly 6 to 11 cycles was run with a J-beta primer mix and a sample-barcoded 5' primer. A template-switch 5' adaptor carrying 12 random nucleotides introduced a unique molecular identifier onto each TCR beta cDNA molecule. Each sample yielded at least 2.5 million CDR3-containing paired-end reads. First-strand cDNA was synthesized from all RNA with the Mint cDNA synthesis kit, primed by a TRBC-specific oligonucleotide. Following uracil-DNA glycosylase treatment, all cDNA underwent a first 18-cycle PCR with the universal primers M1SS and BC2_uni_R. Regarding the original processing steps: For normalization, 1 million high-quality reads were randomly selected from each sample, with every read carrying a distinct molecular identifier. Instead of being binned into consensus sequences, reads that shared molecular identifiers were thrown out. MiTCR, set to a Q25 quality threshold and the strictest error-elimination algorithm, was used for CDR3 identification, clonotype clustering and error correction. A nonparametric unseen species model using Euler transformation provided a lower-bound estimate of total TCR beta diversity. The public reads were reanalyzed by TCRdb: fastp trimming at Q25, MiXCR alignment, in-frame beta chains only. Each record represents a unique CDR3 protein, reported with the most common genes and DNA among its rows. The V and J calls shown here were made by TCRdb, not taken from the authors' results. This sample has fewer than 750,000 distinct CDR3 sequences in its table, and under 55% of those were observed once. The ten largest clones take up around 25% of the sample.

The CDR3 numbers 15 residues from cysteine through phenylalanine. Here the CDR3 DNA is all that survives: 45 bases in frame from base 1. The germline V gene (reference sequence) gives CDR1 as SEHNR and CDR2 as FQNEAQ. V was cut back by 5 bases and J by 4 bases, leaving a gap of 14 bases between them. This chain is built from TRBV7-9 and TRBJ1-4; the D region possibly corresponds to TRBD1 (5 bases align). The receptor was derived from a man at least 80 years old in good health. The sequenced sample was blood. The DNA sequence is TGTGCCAGCAGCGGGTGGAGGGGATATAATGAAAAACTGTTTTTT. Its protein reads: CASSGWRGYNEKLFF.